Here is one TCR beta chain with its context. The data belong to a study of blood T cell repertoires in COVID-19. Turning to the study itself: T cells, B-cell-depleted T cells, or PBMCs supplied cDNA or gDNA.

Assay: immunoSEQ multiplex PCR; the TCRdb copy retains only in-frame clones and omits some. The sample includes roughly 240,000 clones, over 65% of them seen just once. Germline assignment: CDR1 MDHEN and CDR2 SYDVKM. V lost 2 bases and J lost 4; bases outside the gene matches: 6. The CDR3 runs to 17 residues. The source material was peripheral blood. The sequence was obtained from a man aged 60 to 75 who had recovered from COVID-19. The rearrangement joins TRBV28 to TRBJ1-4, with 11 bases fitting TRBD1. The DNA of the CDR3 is TGTGCCAGCAGTTTAACCGGACAGGGGGCCTTTAATGAAAAACTGTTTTTT. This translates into CASSLTGQGAFNEKLFF.